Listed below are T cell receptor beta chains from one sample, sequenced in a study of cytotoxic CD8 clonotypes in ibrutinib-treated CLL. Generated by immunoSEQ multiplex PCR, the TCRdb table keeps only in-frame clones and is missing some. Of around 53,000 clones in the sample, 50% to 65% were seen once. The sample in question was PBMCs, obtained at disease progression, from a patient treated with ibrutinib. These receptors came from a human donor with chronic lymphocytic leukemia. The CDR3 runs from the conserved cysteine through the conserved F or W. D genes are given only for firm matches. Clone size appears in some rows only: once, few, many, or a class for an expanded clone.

CDR3aa: CASRTGDSPLHF
CDR3nt: TGTGCCAGCAGAACAGGGGACTCACCCCTCCACTTT
v_gene: TRBV27
abundance: few
d_gene: TRBD1
j_gene: TRBJ1-6

CDR3aa: CAWSSTFYEQYF
CDR3nt: TGTGCCTGGAGCTCTACCTTCTACGAGCAGTACTTC
v_gene: TRBV30
abundance: few
d_gene: .
j_gene: TRBJ2-7

CDR3aa: CASSDWLGETQYF
CDR3nt: TGTGCCAGCAGTGACTGGTTGGGGGAGACCCAGTACTTC
v_gene: TRBV6-1
abundance: few
d_gene: .
j_gene: TRBJ2-5

CDR3aa: CASKQGGLAEETQYF
CDR3nt: TGTGCCAGCAAGCAAGGTGGGCTAGCGGAAGAGACCCAGTACTTC
v_gene: TRBV28
abundance: .
d_gene: TRBD2
j_gene: TRBJ2-5

CDR3aa: CASSVLQGMNTGELFF
CDR3nt: TGTGCCAGCAGCGTTTTACAGGGGATGAACACCGGGGAGCTGTTTTTT
v_gene: TRBV9
abundance: .
d_gene: TRBD1
j_gene: TRBJ2-2

CDR3aa: CASSSYSYEQYF
CDR3nt: TGTGCCAGCAGCTCCTACAGCTACGAGCAGTACTTC
v_gene: TRBV5-6
abundance: .
d_gene: .
j_gene: TRBJ2-7

CDR3aa: CASSTPVTGNTIYF
CDR3nt: TGTGCCAGCAGCACCCCCGTGACCGGAAACACCATATATTTT
v_gene: TRBV5-5
abundance: .
d_gene: .
j_gene: TRBJ1-3

CDR3aa: CASSPTRNQPQHF
CDR3nt: TGTGCCAGCTCACCAACCAGAAATCAGCCCCAGCATTTT
v_gene: TRBV18
abundance: .
d_gene: .
j_gene: TRBJ1-5

CDR3aa: CSAPRGGIQYF
CDR3nt: TGCAGTGCGCCCAGAGGGGGCATTCAGTACTTC
v_gene: TRBV20-1
abundance: .
d_gene: .
j_gene: TRBJ2-4

CDR3aa: CASSQGLFGTRENEQYF
CDR3nt: TGTGCCAGCAGCCAGGGTCTGTTTGGGACTAGGGAAAACGAGCAGTACTTC
v_gene: TRBV28
abundance: .
d_gene: TRBD2
j_gene: TRBJ2-7

CDR3aa: CASSLQGPMNTEAFF
CDR3nt: TGTGCCAGCAGCTTACAGGGCCCCATGAACACTGAAGCTTTCTTT
v_gene: TRBV7-8
abundance: .
d_gene: .
j_gene: TRBJ1-1

CDR3aa: CAWSVSSLNTEAFF
CDR3nt: TGTGCCTGGAGTGTATCGTCCTTGAACACTGAAGCTTTCTTT
v_gene: TRBV30
abundance: .
d_gene: .
j_gene: TRBJ1-1

CDR3aa: CASSFFGPGSSTDTQYF
CDR3nt: TGCGCCAGCAGCTTTTTTGGCCCCGGCTCTAGCACAGATACGCAGTATTTT
v_gene: TRBV5-1
abundance: .
d_gene: .
j_gene: TRBJ2-3

CDR3aa: CASSSPRNDGMNTEAFF
CDR3nt: TGCGCCAGCAGCTCCCCACGAAACGACGGTATGAACACTGAAGCTTTCTTT
v_gene: TRBV5-1
abundance: .
d_gene: .
j_gene: TRBJ1-1

CDR3aa: CAAAVAGADTQYF
CDR3nt: TGTGCCGCAGCAGTAGCGGGAGCAGATACGCAGTATTTT
v_gene: TRBV6-5
abundance: .
d_gene: TRBD2
j_gene: TRBJ2-3

CDR3aa: CASSPSGSSEKHF
CDR3nt: TGTGCCAGCAGCCCAAGTGGGAGTTCCGAGAAGCATTTT
v_gene: TRBV25-1
abundance: few
d_gene: .
j_gene: TRBJ1-5

CDR3aa: CASSPGTGNSYEQYF
CDR3nt: TGTGCCAGCTCACCAGGGACAGGGAACTCCTACGAGCAGTACTTC
v_gene: TRBV18
abundance: few
d_gene: TRBD1
j_gene: TRBJ2-7

CDR3aa: CASSTLMGRGGPYEQYF
CDR3nt: TGTGCCAGCAGTACCCTAATGGGGCGTGGGGGGCCCTACGAGCAGTACTTC
v_gene: TRBV27
abundance: once
d_gene: .
j_gene: TRBJ2-7

CDR3aa: CASSSDRDGTQYF
CDR3nt: TGTGCCAGCAGCTCGGACAGGGATGGGACCCAGTACTTC
v_gene: TRBV7-3
abundance: .
d_gene: TRBD1
j_gene: TRBJ2-5

CDR3aa: CSARVSEAFF
CDR3nt: TGCAGTGCCAGGGTTTCTGAAGCTTTCTTT
v_gene: TRBV20-1
abundance: .
d_gene: .
j_gene: TRBJ1-1

CDR3aa: CASSHEGLRFF
CDR3nt: TGTGCCAGCAGTCATGAAGGGTTACGGTTCTTC
v_gene: TRBV6-5
abundance: few
d_gene: .
j_gene: TRBJ2-1

CDR3aa: CASSPGAGGTDTQYF
CDR3nt: TGTGCCAGCTCACCAGGGGCGGGGGGCACAGATACGCAGTATTTT
v_gene: TRBV18
abundance: .
d_gene: TRBD2
j_gene: TRBJ2-3

CDR3aa: CASSEVTDTYGYTF
CDR3nt: TGTGCCAGCAGTGAGGTAACAGACACATATGGCTACACCTTC
v_gene: TRBV2
abundance: many
d_gene: .
j_gene: TRBJ1-2

CDR3aa: CASSYSWTGGKNTIYF
CDR3nt: TGTGCCAGCAGTTACTCGTGGACAGGGGGCAAAAACACCATATATTTT
v_gene: TRBV6-5
abundance: .
d_gene: TRBD1
j_gene: TRBJ1-3

CDR3aa: CSVNTPAYEQYF
CDR3nt: TGCAGCGTCAATACACCCGCGTACGAGCAGTACTTC
v_gene: TRBV29-1
abundance: .
d_gene: .
j_gene: TRBJ2-7

CDR3aa: CASSPTARAGDTF
CDR3nt: TGTGCCAGCAGCCCTACCGCCAGGGCAGGAGACACCTTC
v_gene: TRBV13
abundance: once
d_gene: .
j_gene: TRBJ1-2

CDR3aa: CASSGGGSTDTQYF
CDR3nt: TGCGCCAGCAGCGGCGGGGGTAGCACAGATACGCAGTATTTT
v_gene: TRBV5-1
abundance: few
d_gene: TRBD2
j_gene: TRBJ2-3

CDR3aa: CASSVNRLTDTQYF
CDR3nt: TGTGCCAGCAGCGTAAACCGACTCACAGATACGCAGTATTTT
v_gene: TRBV9
abundance: once
d_gene: .
j_gene: TRBJ2-3

CDR3aa: CASSDPQETQYF
CDR3nt: TGTGCCAGTAGTGATCCCCAAGAGACCCAGTACTTC
v_gene: TRBV19
abundance: .
d_gene: .
j_gene: TRBJ2-5

CDR3aa: CASSTEGGLSTDTQYF
CDR3nt: TGCGCCAGCAGCACCGAAGGGGGGCTTAGCACAGATACGCAGTATTTT
v_gene: TRBV5-1
abundance: .
d_gene: .
j_gene: TRBJ2-3

CDR3aa: CASSLLATSYGYTF
CDR3nt: TGTGCCAGCAGTTTACTGGCGACCAGCTATGGCTACACCTTC
v_gene: TRBV28
abundance: .
d_gene: .
j_gene: TRBJ1-2

CDR3aa: CASSYPGGRDTQYF
CDR3nt: TGTGCCAGCAGCTATCCGGGAGGGAGGGATACGCAGTATTTT
v_gene: TRBV7-2
abundance: .
d_gene: TRBD2
j_gene: TRBJ2-3

CDR3aa: CASSQDPARQGGEKLFF
CDR3nt: TGTGCCAGCAGCCAAGATCCGGCTCGGCAGGGCGGAGAAAAACTGTTTTTT
v_gene: TRBV4-2
abundance: .
d_gene: .
j_gene: TRBJ1-4

CDR3aa: CASRTANYGYTF
CDR3nt: TGCGCCAGCAGAACGGCTAACTATGGCTACACCTTC
v_gene: TRBV5-1
abundance: .
d_gene: .
j_gene: TRBJ1-2

CDR3aa: CASSLDGGLYNSPLHF
CDR3nt: TGTGCCAGCAGCTTAGATGGAGGGCTCTATAATTCACCCCTCCACTTT
v_gene: TRBV7-6
abundance: few
d_gene: .
j_gene: TRBJ1-6

CDR3aa: CASSLGVGGGTDTQYF
CDR3nt: TGTGCCAGCAGTCTGGGCGTGGGGGGGGGCACAGATACGCAGTATTTT
v_gene: TRBV5-4
abundance: .
d_gene: TRBD2
j_gene: TRBJ2-3

CDR3aa: CASSPTAEGEKLFF
CDR3nt: TGTGCCAGCTCACCTACGGCCGAGGGGGAAAAACTGTTTTTT
v_gene: TRBV18
abundance: .
d_gene: .
j_gene: TRBJ1-4

CDR3aa: CASSEDGQIKRGENYGYTF
CDR3nt: TGTGCCAGCAGCGAAGACGGACAGATCAAGCGGGGTGAAAACTATGGCTACACCTTC
v_gene: TRBV28
abundance: .
d_gene: .
j_gene: TRBJ1-2

CDR3aa: CSVEDPRGVTDTQYF
CDR3nt: TGCAGCGTTGAAGATCCCAGGGGGGTTACAGATACGCAGTATTTT
v_gene: TRBV29-1
abundance: .
d_gene: .
j_gene: TRBJ2-3

CDR3aa: CAWSTRGFDSPLHF
CDR3nt: TGTGCCTGGAGTACGCGGGGCTTCGATTCACCCCTCCACTTT
v_gene: TRBV30
abundance: .
d_gene: .
j_gene: TRBJ1-6

CDR3aa: CASSVGPGTNQPQHF
CDR3nt: TGTGCCAGCAGCGTGGGGCCCGGGACCAATCAGCCCCAGCATTTT
v_gene: TRBV9
abundance: few
d_gene: .
j_gene: TRBJ1-5

CDR3aa: CASSLYRGNYGYTF
CDR3nt: TGTGCCAGCAGTTTATACCGGGGGAACTATGGCTACACCTTC
v_gene: TRBV27
abundance: .
d_gene: .
j_gene: TRBJ1-2

CDR3aa: CASSYEGGSTEAFF
CDR3nt: TGTGCCAGCAGTTACGAAGGGGGTAGCACTGAAGCTTTCTTT
v_gene: TRBV5-5
abundance: once
d_gene: .
j_gene: TRBJ1-1

CDR3aa: CASRSSGHGTQYF
CDR3nt: TGTGCCAGCAGATCTAGCGGCCATGGGACCCAGTACTTC
v_gene: TRBV6-5
abundance: many
d_gene: TRBD2
j_gene: TRBJ2-5

CDR3aa: CASSYQTGLNEKLFF
CDR3nt: TGTGCCAGCAGTTATCAGACGGGACTTAATGAAAAACTGTTTTTT
v_gene: TRBV6-5
abundance: .
d_gene: .
j_gene: TRBJ1-4

CDR3aa: CASTMGQGSPLHF
CDR3nt: TGTGCCAGCACCATGGGACAGGGCTCACCCCTCCACTTT
v_gene: TRBV2
abundance: medium-sized
d_gene: TRBD1
j_gene: TRBJ1-6